The clone carrying this T cell receptor beta chain came up many times. As yet, its antigen is unknown. The record originates from a study of T cells in Graves' hyperthyroidism and ophthalmopathy. Using RNA transcripts as the source, TCR beta CDR3 regions were amplified. Carried out on the TCR CDR3, a first-round RT-PCR used the HTBI primer set. TCRdb redid the calling of the multiplex PCR reads with MiXCR, one entry per CDR3 protein. Of just under 750,000 distinct CDR3 sequences listed, roughly a third are singletons. Broader study findings: Ophthalmopathy was identified by the model a median approximately 6.4 months ahead of onset.

V was clipped by 11 bases and J by 7 bases, with 20 bases between them. Germline CDR1 is ENHRY and CDR2 is SYGVKD. The CDR3 runs 14 residues. Thyroid ultrasound, orbital computed tomography, clinical symptoms, and serum thyroxine and TRAb underpinned diagnoses. Sequencing was performed on blood. The TCR sequence derives from a woman aged 40-49 years with Graves' hyperthyroidism. The rearrangement joins TRBV10-3 to TRBJ2-2, with D tentatively TRBD1 (6 bases). Written as DNA, the CDR3 is TGTGCCTCGGCGGAACAGGGAGTGGACGGGGAGCTGTTTTTT. Translating it yields CASAEQGVDGELFF.